The source of this TCR beta chain is a study of shared clonotypes between healthy human individuals. Study in general: Researchers drew samples from a couple of women and a few men aged 18 to 49.

Sequencing was performed with immunoSEQ multiplex PCR; in TCRdb, only in-frame clones are kept and a portion is missing. The sample comprises around 2,000,000 clones, approximately 95% of which are singletons, and 0.85% to 1.3% rests with the top ten. Broader study findings: Enrolling few donors narrowed the genetic and exposure-history diversity that was represented.

For this clone: Antigen specificity is unknown. The germline gene is not matched at one end of the junction; a read error may be the cause. This same CDR3 is encoded by further DNA sequences in the sample.

CD45RO-negative, CCR7-positively selected cells formed the naive CD8 fraction, excluding terminally differentiated effector memory CD45RA+ cells. The CDR3 is made up of 15 amino acids. Germline assignment: CDR1 SQVTM and CDR2 ANQGSEA. The receptor was derived from a man aged 18 to 35 in good health. The chain recombines TRBV29-1 with TRBJ1-2, with TRBD1 as a possible D gene (5 bases). The sample taken for sequencing was naive CD8+ T cells sorted from blood. For the CDR3, the DNA is TGCAGCGTTGAAAGCGCCGCGACAGCCCTGTATGGCTACACCTTT. Translated, it gives CSVESAATALYGYTF.